A selection of T cell receptor beta chains follows, all from one sample in a study of cytomegalovirus exposure and HLA in healthy donors. The protocol was immunoSEQ multiplex PCR, while the TCRdb copy is restricted to in-frame clones and leaves out a portion. The sample includes 180,000 or so clones, 70% to 85% of them seen just once. The sequenced sample consisted of PBMCs. The receptors come from a woman aged 25 to 39 in good health and CMV-seropositive. CDR3s include the opening cysteine and the closing phenylalanine or tryptophan. A D gene is named only where the DNA matches it firmly. Some rows mark clone size as missing; the rest say once, few, many or name a class of expanded clone.

abundance: once
d_gene: NA
v_gene: TRBV2
j_gene: TRBJ1-1
CDR3aa: CATSFRREEAFF
CDR3nt: TGTGCCACGTCGTTCCGGAGGGAGGAAGCTTTCTTT

abundance: NA
d_gene: TRBD2
v_gene: TRBV18
j_gene: TRBJ2-1
CDR3aa: CASSAAKSSGHYNEQFF
CDR3nt: TGTGCCAGCTCAGCGGCGAAGTCTAGCGGGCACTACAATGAGCAGTTCTTC

abundance: NA
d_gene: NA
v_gene: TRBV30
j_gene: TRBJ2-7
CDR3aa: CAWRLNYEQYF
CDR3nt: TGTGCCTGGAGGCTAAACTACGAGCAGTACTTC

abundance: once
d_gene: TRBD2
v_gene: TRBV19
j_gene: TRBJ2-5
CDR3aa: CASSRLAGFQETQYF
CDR3nt: TGTGCCAGTAGCAGACTAGCGGGGTTCCAAGAGACCCAGTACTTC

abundance: NA
d_gene: TRBD1
v_gene: TRBV6-5
j_gene: TRBJ1-1
CDR3aa: CASSKDRRNTEAFF
CDR3nt: TGTGCCAGCAGTAAGGACAGGAGGAACACTGAAGCTTTCTTT

abundance: once
d_gene: TRBD2
v_gene: TRBV6-1
j_gene: TRBJ2-3
CDR3aa: CASSGQLAGGSPDTQYF
CDR3nt: TGTGCCAGCAGTGGACAACTAGCGGGAGGCTCCCCAGATACGCAGTATTTT

abundance: NA
d_gene: NA
v_gene: TRBV29-1
j_gene: TRBJ1-2
CDR3aa: CSVERGDYGYTF
CDR3nt: TGCAGCGTTGAACGGGGTGACTATGGCTACACCTTC

abundance: NA
d_gene: NA
v_gene: TRBV5-8
j_gene: TRBJ1-5
CDR3aa: CASTRSSNQPQHF
CDR3nt: TGTGCCAGCACCCGGAGTTCGAATCAGCCCCAGCATTTT

abundance: few
d_gene: TRBD1
v_gene: TRBV11-2
j_gene: TRBJ1-1
CDR3aa: CASSLTGGNTEAFF
CDR3nt: TGTGCCAGCAGCCTTACAGGGGGGAACACTGAAGCTTTCTTT

abundance: NA
d_gene: TRBD1
v_gene: TRBV28
j_gene: TRBJ1-4
CDR3aa: CASRTGGENEKLFF
CDR3nt: TGTGCCAGCAGGACAGGGGGGGAGAATGAAAAACTGTTTTTT

abundance: NA
d_gene: NA
v_gene: TRBV18
j_gene: TRBJ2-7
CDR3aa: CASSPGRGLSYEQYF
CDR3nt: TGTGCCAGCTCACCCGGCCGCGGGTTATCCTACGAGCAGTACTTC

abundance: NA
d_gene: NA
v_gene: TRBV7-3
j_gene: TRBJ1-1
CDR3aa: CASSIQGNTEAFF
CDR3nt: TGTGCCAGCAGCATACAGGGGAACACTGAAGCTTTCTTT

abundance: NA
d_gene: TRBD1
v_gene: TRBV5-4
j_gene: TRBJ2-7
CDR3aa: CASSPHGGRGREQYF
CDR3nt: TGTGCCAGCAGCCCCCACGGTGGCAGGGGGCGCGAGCAGTACTTC

abundance: once
d_gene: TRBD1
v_gene: TRBV6-1
j_gene: TRBJ2-2
CDR3aa: CASSALPGQGAGELFF
CDR3nt: TGTGCCAGCAGTGCCCTTCCGGGACAGGGCGCCGGGGAGCTGTTTTTT

abundance: NA
d_gene: NA
v_gene: TRBV2
j_gene: TRBJ2-7
CDR3aa: CASGRGFSFYEQYF
CDR3nt: TGTGCCAGCGGGAGGGGGTTTTCGTTCTACGAGCAGTACTTC

abundance: NA
d_gene: NA
v_gene: TRBV2
j_gene: TRBJ1-2
CDR3aa: CASSLGPADGYTF
CDR3nt: TGTGCCAGCAGTCTAGGTCCTGCGGATGGCTACACCTTC

abundance: NA
d_gene: TRBD2
v_gene: TRBV15
j_gene: TRBJ2-3
CDR3aa: CATSIQLAVNTDTQYF
CDR3nt: TGTGCCACCAGCATCCAGCTAGCGGTAAACACAGATACGCAGTATTTT

abundance: once
d_gene: TRBD1
v_gene: TRBV25-1
j_gene: TRBJ1-2
CDR3aa: CATRQGAYGYTF
CDR3nt: TGTGCCACCCGACAGGGGGCGTATGGCTACACCTTC

abundance: NA
d_gene: NA
v_gene: TRBV19
j_gene: TRBJ1-2
CDR3aa: CASSIDLSYGYTF
CDR3nt: TGTGCCAGTAGTATAGATCTCAGCTATGGCTACACCTTC

abundance: NA
d_gene: TRBD1
v_gene: TRBV5-1
j_gene: TRBJ2-5
CDR3aa: CASSKGQGRETQYF
CDR3nt: TGCGCCAGCAGCAAGGGACAGGGTCGAGAGACCCAGTACTTC

abundance: few
d_gene: NA
v_gene: TRBV13
j_gene: TRBJ1-2
CDR3aa: CASSFPDRTNYGYTF
CDR3nt: TGTGCCAGCAGCTTTCCAGACAGGACTAACTATGGCTACACCTTC

abundance: many
d_gene: NA
v_gene: TRBV10-3
j_gene: TRBJ2-2
CDR3aa: CAISRDTGELFF
CDR3nt: TGTGCCATCAGCCGGGACACCGGGGAGCTGTTTTTT

abundance: NA
d_gene: TRBD1
v_gene: TRBV27
j_gene: TRBJ2-7
CDR3aa: CASSGRQGYYEQYF
CDR3nt: TGTGCCAGCAGTGGCAGACAGGGATACTATGAGCAGTACTTC

abundance: NA
d_gene: TRBD2
v_gene: TRBV15
j_gene: TRBJ2-7
CDR3aa: CATSRDYRASGREGQYF
CDR3nt: TGTGCCACCAGCAGAGATTATCGGGCTAGCGGGAGAGAGGGGCAGTACTTC

abundance: few
d_gene: TRBD1
v_gene: TRBV28
j_gene: TRBJ1-3
CDR3aa: CASSLNRGYGNTIYF
CDR3nt: TGTGCCAGCAGTTTGAACAGGGGGTATGGAAACACCATATATTTT

abundance: NA
d_gene: NA
v_gene: TRBV15
j_gene: TRBJ2-5
CDR3aa: CATSRDREFQETQYF
CDR3nt: TGTGCCACCAGCAGAGACCGGGAGTTCCAAGAGACCCAGTACTTC

abundance: once
d_gene: NA
v_gene: TRBV19
j_gene: TRBJ2-5
CDR3aa: CASTHGGRGRETQYF
CDR3nt: TGTGCCAGTACTCACGGAGGCAGGGGACGAGAGACCCAGTACTTC

abundance: NA
d_gene: NA
v_gene: TRBV10-1
j_gene: TRBJ2-1
CDR3aa: CASSESLGGNEQFF
CDR3nt: TGCGCCAGCAGTGAAAGTTTGGGAGGCAATGAGCAGTTCTTC

abundance: NA
d_gene: TRBD1
v_gene: TRBV5-4
j_gene: TRBJ1-2
CDR3aa: CASSFSTGGGYGYTF
CDR3nt: TGTGCCAGCAGCTTCTCGACAGGGGGCGGCTATGGCTACACCTTC

abundance: NA
d_gene: TRBD1
v_gene: TRBV25-1
j_gene: TRBJ1-4
CDR3aa: CASSERTGLEKLFF
CDR3nt: TGTGCCAGCAGTGAAAGGACAGGTTTAGAAAAACTGTTTTTT

abundance: NA
d_gene: NA
v_gene: TRBV10-3
j_gene: TRBJ2-1
CDR3aa: CAISPGSGERYNEQFF
CDR3nt: TGTGCCATCAGTCCCGGGTCCGGGGAGAGGTACAATGAGCAGTTCTTC

abundance: NA
d_gene: NA
v_gene: TRBV20-1
j_gene: TRBJ1-2
CDR3aa: CSGEGIYGYTF
CDR3nt: TGCAGTGGGGAGGGGATCTATGGCTACACCTTC

abundance: NA
d_gene: NA
v_gene: TRBV28
j_gene: TRBJ2-5
CDR3aa: CASSSSVETQYF
CDR3nt: TGTGCCAGCAGTTCCTCGGTGGAGACCCAGTACTTC

abundance: NA
d_gene: TRBD2
v_gene: TRBV9
j_gene: TRBJ2-5
CDR3aa: CASSVSGRAVETQYF
CDR3nt: TGTGCCAGCAGCGTTAGCGGGAGGGCCGTGGAGACCCAGTACTTC

abundance: NA
d_gene: TRBD1
v_gene: TRBV28
j_gene: TRBJ2-7
CDR3aa: CASTGGTGPYEQYF
CDR3nt: TGTGCCAGCACCGGCGGGACAGGGCCCTACGAGCAGTACTTC

abundance: NA
d_gene: NA
v_gene: TRBV6-1
j_gene: TRBJ2-1
CDR3aa: CASIPGVSGNEQFF
CDR3nt: TGTGCCAGCATCCCGGGAGTTAGTGGCAATGAGCAGTTCTTC

abundance: NA
d_gene: NA
v_gene: TRBV27
j_gene: TRBJ1-4
CDR3aa: CASGGPNEKLFF
CDR3nt: TGTGCCAGCGGGGGCCCTAATGAAAAACTGTTTTTT

abundance: NA
d_gene: NA
v_gene: TRBV25-1
j_gene: TRBJ2-3
CDR3aa: CASSEFLRGTDTQYF
CDR3nt: TGTGCCAGCAGTGAATTCTTGCGGGGCACAGATACGCAGTATTTT

abundance: NA
d_gene: NA
v_gene: TRBV19
j_gene: TRBJ1-2
CDR3aa: CASSTPKGVTSNYGYTF
CDR3nt: TGTGCCAGTAGTACCCCAAAAGGGGTTACCTCTAACTATGGCTACACCTTC

abundance: NA
d_gene: NA
v_gene: TRBV29-1
j_gene: TRBJ2-5
CDR3aa: CSVVPVRSRETQYF
CDR3nt: TGCAGCGTTGTCCCTGTCCGCAGTCGAGAGACCCAGTACTTC